The clone carrying this T cell receptor (beta chain) turned up a few times. Antigen: not known. RNA transcripts yielded amplified TCR beta CDR3 regions. The HTBI primer set was used in a first-round RT-PCR of the TCR CDR3. MiXCR was run by TCRdb on the multiplex PCR reads, yielding one entry per CDR3 protein. The data show 75,000 to 100,000 distinct CDR3 sequences, with roughly half seen just once and about 25% held by the top ten. The sample belongs to a study of T cells in Graves' hyperthyroidism and ophthalmopathy. The CDR3 consists of 13 residues. The V and J ends lost 4 bases and 4 bases respectively, with 10 bases between them. Germline values: CDR1 MGHDK, CDR2 SYGVNS. Graves' hyperthyroidism without ophthalmopathy progression within 18 months was termed stable. Diagnoses were established using clinical symptoms, serum thyroxine and TRAb, thyroid ultrasound and orbital computed tomography. General study results and limits: Most expanded thyroid clonotypes above 0.001 recurred in blood.

J is TRBJ2-5 and V is TRBV25-1, with D perhaps matching TRBD2 (6 bases). The receptor's source is a woman aged 40 to 50 with Graves' hyperthyroidism. Specimen: blood. CDR3 amino acids: CASSAAGGETQYF. The CDR3 nucleotides read TGTGCCAGCAGTGCTGCCGGGGGAGAGACCCAGTACTTC. The full variable domain, in which reference TRBV25-1 and TRBJ2-5 provide the parts outside the CDR3, is EADIYQTPRYLVIGTGKKITLECSQTMGHDKMYWYQQDPGMELHLIHYSYGVNSTEKGDLSSESTVSRIRTEHFPLTLESARPSHTSQYLCASSAAGGETQYFGPGTRLLVL.